Reported below is one T cell receptor (beta chain). Antigen: not known. This specimen belongs to a study of T-cell memory formation after mild COVID-19. Constant-segment primers were used for 5'RACE, and the resulting TCR alpha and TCR beta cDNA libraries carried sample barcodes and UMIs. MiXCR, applied by TCRdb to the 5' RACE reads, yields one record per CDR3 protein. Of tens of thousands of distinct CDR3 sequences in the sample, about 15% were seen once. Study-wide findings and caveats: Those CD4+ clones that contracted were mainly in CM and EM (CD8+ ones in EMRA).

The length of the CDR3 is 20 residues. Germline V gene sequence: CDR1 SEHNR, CDR2 FQNEAQ (reference sequence). V was clipped by 0 bases and J by 3 bases, with 25 bases between them. The sequencing sample was made of PBMCs or a T cell subset sorted from them (not recorded which). The chain links TRBV7-9 to TRBJ2-3; D possibly uses TRBD1 or TRBD2 (5 bases each). This receptor was identified in an adult woman who had mild COVID-19 (a few samples of this study predate the infection). Cell type and time point are not known. The chain's CDR3 is CASSLAIAGQAALWTDTQYF. The DNA for the CDR3 is TGTGCCAGCAGCTTAGCGATCGCAGGGCAAGCGGCCCTGTGGACAGATACGCAGTATTTT.